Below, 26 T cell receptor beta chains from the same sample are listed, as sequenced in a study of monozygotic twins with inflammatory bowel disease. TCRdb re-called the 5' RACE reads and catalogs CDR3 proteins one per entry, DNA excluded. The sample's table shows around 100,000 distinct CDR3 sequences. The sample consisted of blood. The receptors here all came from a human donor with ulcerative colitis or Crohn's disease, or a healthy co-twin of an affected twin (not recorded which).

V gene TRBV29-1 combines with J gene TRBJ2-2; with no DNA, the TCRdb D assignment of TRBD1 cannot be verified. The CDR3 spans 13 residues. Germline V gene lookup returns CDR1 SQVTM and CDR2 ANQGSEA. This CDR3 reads CSVVFQGTGELFF.

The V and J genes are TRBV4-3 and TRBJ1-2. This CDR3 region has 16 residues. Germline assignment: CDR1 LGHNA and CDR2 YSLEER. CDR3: CASSQESGYGSYGYTF.

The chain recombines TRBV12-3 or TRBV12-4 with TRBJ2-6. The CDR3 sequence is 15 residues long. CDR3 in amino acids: CASSFLGSGANVLTF.

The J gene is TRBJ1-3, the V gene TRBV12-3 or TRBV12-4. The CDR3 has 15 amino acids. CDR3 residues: CASSQRVRSGNTIYF.

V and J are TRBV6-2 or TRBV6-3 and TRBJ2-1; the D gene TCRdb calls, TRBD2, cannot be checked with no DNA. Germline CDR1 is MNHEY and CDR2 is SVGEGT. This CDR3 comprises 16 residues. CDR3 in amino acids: CASSQPRLAAYNEQFF.

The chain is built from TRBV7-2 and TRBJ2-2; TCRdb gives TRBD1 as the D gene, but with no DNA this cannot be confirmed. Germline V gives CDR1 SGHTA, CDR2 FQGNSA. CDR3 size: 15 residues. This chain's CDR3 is CASILTTGFTGELFF.

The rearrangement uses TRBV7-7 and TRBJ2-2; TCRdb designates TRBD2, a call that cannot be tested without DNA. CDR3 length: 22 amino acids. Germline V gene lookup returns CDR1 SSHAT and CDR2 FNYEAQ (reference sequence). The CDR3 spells CASSRHANVPGLAGVNTGELFF. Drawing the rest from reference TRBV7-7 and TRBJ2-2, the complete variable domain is GAGVSQSPRYKVTKRGQDVTLRCDPISSHATLYWYQQALGQGPEFLTYFNYEAQPDKSGLPSDRFSAERPEGSISTLTIQRTEQRDSAMYRCASSRHANVPGLAGVNTGELFFGEGSRLTVL.

The CDR3 region is CASNQRQGGRNMQYF. The V call is TRBV12-3 or TRBV12-4, the J call TRBJ2-4; with no DNA, the TCRdb D assignment of TRBD1 cannot be verified. This CDR3 region has 15 residues.

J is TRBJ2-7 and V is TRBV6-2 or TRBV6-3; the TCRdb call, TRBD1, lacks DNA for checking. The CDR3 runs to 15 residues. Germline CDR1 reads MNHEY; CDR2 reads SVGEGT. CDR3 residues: CASRPRMRQAYEQNF.

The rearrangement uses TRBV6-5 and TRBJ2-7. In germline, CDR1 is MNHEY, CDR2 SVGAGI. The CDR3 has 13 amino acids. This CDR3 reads CASSYSSSYEQYF.

CDR3 residues: CASSFPPSYEQYF. V gene TRBV7-8 combines with J gene TRBJ2-7; TCRdb indicates TRBD2, and absent DNA this call remains unverified. The CDR3 is made up of 13 amino acids. Germline V lookup: CDR1 SGHVS, CDR2 FQNEAQ. Using reference TRBV7-8 and TRBJ2-7 for the parts outside the CDR3, the full variable domain is GAGVSQSPRYKVAKRGQDVALRCDPISGHVSLFWYQQALGQGPEFLTYFQNEAQLDKSGLPSDRFFAERPEGSVSTLKIQRTQQEDSAVYLCASSFPPSYEQYFGPGTRLTVT.

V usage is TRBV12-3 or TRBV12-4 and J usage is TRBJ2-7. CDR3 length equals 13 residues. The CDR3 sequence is CASRARRAYEQYF.

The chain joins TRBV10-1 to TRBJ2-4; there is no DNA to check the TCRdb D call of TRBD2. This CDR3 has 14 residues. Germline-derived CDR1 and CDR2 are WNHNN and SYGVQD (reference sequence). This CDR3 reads CASSESSGQNIQYF.

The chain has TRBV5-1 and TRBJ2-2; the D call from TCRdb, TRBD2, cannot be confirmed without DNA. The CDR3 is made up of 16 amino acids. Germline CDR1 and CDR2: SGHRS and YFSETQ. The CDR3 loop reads CASSFTSGVDTGELFF.

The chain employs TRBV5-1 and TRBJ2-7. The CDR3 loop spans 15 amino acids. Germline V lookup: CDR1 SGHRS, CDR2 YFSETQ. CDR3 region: CASSAVRTTDGEQYF.

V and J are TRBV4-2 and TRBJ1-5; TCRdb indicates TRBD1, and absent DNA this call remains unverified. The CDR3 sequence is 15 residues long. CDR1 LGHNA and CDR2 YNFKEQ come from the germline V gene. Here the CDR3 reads CASSPEDRPRNVRHF.

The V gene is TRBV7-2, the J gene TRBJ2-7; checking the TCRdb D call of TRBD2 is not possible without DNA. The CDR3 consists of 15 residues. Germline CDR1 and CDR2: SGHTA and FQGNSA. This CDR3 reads CASSLGGLAGTEQYF.

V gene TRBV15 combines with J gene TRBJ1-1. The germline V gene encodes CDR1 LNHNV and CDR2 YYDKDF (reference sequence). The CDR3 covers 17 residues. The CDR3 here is CATSRDSVRGMNTEAFF.

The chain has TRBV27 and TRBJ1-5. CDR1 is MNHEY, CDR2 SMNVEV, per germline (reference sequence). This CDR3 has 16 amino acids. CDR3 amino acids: CASSLRRPSRNQPQHF.

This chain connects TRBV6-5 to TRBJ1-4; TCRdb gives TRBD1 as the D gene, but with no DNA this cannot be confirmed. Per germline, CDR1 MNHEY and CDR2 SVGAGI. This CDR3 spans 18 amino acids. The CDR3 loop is CASSYSIFLGTENEKLFF.

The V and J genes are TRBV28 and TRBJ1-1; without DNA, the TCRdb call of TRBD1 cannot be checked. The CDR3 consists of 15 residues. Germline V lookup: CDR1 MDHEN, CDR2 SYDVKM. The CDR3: CASSFPQGLGTEAFF.

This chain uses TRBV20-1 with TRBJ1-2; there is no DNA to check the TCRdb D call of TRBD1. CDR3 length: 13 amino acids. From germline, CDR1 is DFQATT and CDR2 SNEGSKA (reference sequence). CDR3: CSARFQGASGYTF.

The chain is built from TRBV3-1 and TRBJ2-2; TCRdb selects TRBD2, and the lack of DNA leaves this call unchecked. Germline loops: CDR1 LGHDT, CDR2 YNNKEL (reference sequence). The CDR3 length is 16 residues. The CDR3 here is CASSLRTSGSTGELFF.

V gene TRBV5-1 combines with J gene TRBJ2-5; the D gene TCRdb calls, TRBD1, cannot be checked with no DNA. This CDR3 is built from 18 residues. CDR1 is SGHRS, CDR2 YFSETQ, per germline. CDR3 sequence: CASSLVPKWKGGDETQYF.

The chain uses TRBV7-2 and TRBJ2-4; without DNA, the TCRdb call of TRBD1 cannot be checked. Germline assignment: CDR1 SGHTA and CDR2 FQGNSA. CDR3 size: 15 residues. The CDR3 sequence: CASSPFGAGKDIQYF.

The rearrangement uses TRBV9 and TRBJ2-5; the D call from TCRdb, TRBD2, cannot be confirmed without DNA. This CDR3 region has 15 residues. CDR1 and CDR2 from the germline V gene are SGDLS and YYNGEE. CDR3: CASSLRAGGQETQYF.